A single sample is the source of the 6 T cell receptor beta chains below, sequenced in a study of shared clonotypes between healthy human individuals. Using immunoSEQ multiplex PCR, the repertoire was profiled, and TCRdb retains in-frame clones only, with some absent. The table has millions of clones, around nine tenths seen once. Source material: naive CD4+ T cells sorted from blood. As to subset: CD45RA+ positively selected. These receptors originate from a man younger than 35 in good health.

This clone has only one observation. This chain uses TRBV29-1 with TRBJ1-2; no definite D call. CDR3 length equals 14 residues. Deletions cut 4 bases from V and 7 bases from J, with 19 bases between. In germline, CDR1 is SQVTM, CDR2 ANQGSEA. The CDR3 DNA follows: TGCAGCGTTGTATCCTTCTTGGAGGCGGGTGGCTACACCTTC. Protein: CSVVSFLEAGGYTF.

Details on this clone: Other DNA sequences in this specimen translate into the identical CDR3. This sequence joins TRBV6-1 and TRBJ2-7, with D tentatively TRBD1 (6 bases). Trimming pared 4 bases from V and 0 bases from J, leaving 7 bases between. The germline V gene encodes CDR1 MNHNS and CDR2 SASEGT. The CDR3 covers 13 residues. The CDR3 DNA reads as TGTGCCAGCAGTGTAGGGGGCTCCTACGAGCAGTACTTC. Protein product: CASSVGGSYEQYF.

This rearrangement joins TRBV5-1 to TRBJ2-3; TRBD1 is a possible D gene (5 bases). The CDR3 length is 16 residues. V was shortened by 0 bases and J by 5 bases, with 16 bases between the two germline ends. Germline assignment: CDR1 SGHRS and CDR2 YFSETQ. CDR3 in amino acids: CASSLVPQGIGDTQYF. The CDR3 coding sequence is TGCGCCAGCAGCTTGGTACCGCAGGGAATTGGAGATACGCAGTATTTT. Using reference TRBV5-1 and TRBJ2-3 for the parts outside the CDR3, the full variable domain is KAGVTQTPRYLIKTRGQQVTLSCSPISGHRSVSWYQQTPGQGLQFLFEYFSETQRNKGNFPGRFSGRQFSNSRSEMNVSTLELGDSALYLCASSLVPQGIGDTQYFGPGTRLTVL.

CDR3 amino acids: CASSPRGSGVSSYNEQFF. The CDR3, as DNA: TGTGCCAGCAGCCCCCGTGGTAGCGGGGTTAGCTCCTACAATGAGCAGTTCTTC. The J gene is TRBJ2-1, the V gene TRBV7-2; 8 bases match TRBD2. Germline V gene sequence: CDR1 SGHTA, CDR2 FQGNSA. Trimming cost V 5 bases and J 0 bases; bases outside gene matches: 12. The CDR3 consists of 18 residues.

This clone was seen a single time. The same CDR3 is also encoded by other DNA sequences in this sample. The genes are TRBV6-5 and TRBJ2-7; D is ambiguous. CDR1 and CDR2 from the germline V gene are MNHEY and SVGAGI. The CDR3 spans 13 residues. V was trimmed by 6 bases and J by 0 bases, leaving 9 bases between them. The CDR3 sequence is CASSAASSYEQYF. CDR3 DNA sequence: TGTGCCAGCAGCGCCGCCTCCTCCTACGAGCAGTACTTC.

The chain combines TRBV10-2 with TRBJ2-3; the match to TRBD2 covers 10 bases. Germline CDR1 and CDR2: WSHSY and SAAADI. The trim removed 5 bases at V and 1 base at J, leaving 3 bases unmatched. The CDR3 is 15 amino acids. CDR3 DNA sequence: TGCGCCAGCAGTCCGGGACTAGCGCGCACAGATACGCAGTATTTT. This codes for CASSPGLARTDTQYF.